This T cell receptor beta chain comes out of a study of T-cell reconstitution after alpha-beta-depleted transplantation in children (dated by TCRdb to about 2016). Background on the whole study: Using TCR repertoire profiling, the study quantitatively followed how T-cell immune reconstitution unfolded in children after TCRalphabeta/CD19-depleted allogeneic hematopoietic cell transplantation.

To prepare the library, PCR was applied. The sequencer listed for this sample is Illumina HiSeq 2500. To normalize quantification of the TCRbeta repertoire, the TCR libraries were built with molecular barcoding that relied on unique molecular identifiers. The public reads were run again by TCRdb, first through fastp at Q25 and then through MiXCR, and only productive beta chains were kept. Rows merge per CDR3 protein into single entries with the most common DNA and genes. The sample has about 240,000 distinct CDR3 sequences on record, 20% to 30% of them singletons. The top ten clones comprise 2.6% of the sample. As for this clonotype: The antigen it binds to is not known. Per-base quality was not reported, and no clone a single base away is much larger than it.

V is reduced by 0 bases and J by 7 bases, leaving a spacing of 16 bases between them. From the germline V gene (reference sequence), CDR1 is LNHNV and CDR2 is YYDKDF. The CDR3 spans 15 residues, from the cysteine through the phenylalanine. The sequence is cut down to CDR3 DNA, 45 bases in frame from base 1. The paper as a whole reports these results and caveats: In some patients, the high TCRbeta diversity seen at day 60 was put down to recipient T cells and intrathymic progenitors that had survived conditioning. The frequencies of hyperexpanded clones fell over the following months, and after one year, T-cell counts and TCRbeta diversity were mostly attributed to newly produced T cells. The apparently early alphabetaT-cell count recovery about two months after transplant was reportedly dependent on only several hundred rapidly expanded clones derived from non-depleted graft cells.

Interpreted using the paper, the treatment or condition label stands for: allogeneic hematopoietic cell transplantation with graft depleted of TCRalphabeta T cells and CD19 B cells. Transplant recipients were children who received TCRalphabeta/CD19-depleted allogeneic hematopoietic cell grafts. The V and J segments used are TRBV15 and TRBJ2-7, and TRBD1 may be the D gene, going by 6 matching bases. The clonotype comes from a girl aged 2 to 10 with Fanconi anemia, due to receive a stem cell transplant. Sequencing was performed on PBMCs, taken before TCRalphabeta/CD19-depleted stem cell transplant. DNA sequence: TGTGCCACCAGCAGAGACGACAGGACGGTAGGGGAGCAGTACTTC. It is translated as CATSRDDRTVGEQYF.